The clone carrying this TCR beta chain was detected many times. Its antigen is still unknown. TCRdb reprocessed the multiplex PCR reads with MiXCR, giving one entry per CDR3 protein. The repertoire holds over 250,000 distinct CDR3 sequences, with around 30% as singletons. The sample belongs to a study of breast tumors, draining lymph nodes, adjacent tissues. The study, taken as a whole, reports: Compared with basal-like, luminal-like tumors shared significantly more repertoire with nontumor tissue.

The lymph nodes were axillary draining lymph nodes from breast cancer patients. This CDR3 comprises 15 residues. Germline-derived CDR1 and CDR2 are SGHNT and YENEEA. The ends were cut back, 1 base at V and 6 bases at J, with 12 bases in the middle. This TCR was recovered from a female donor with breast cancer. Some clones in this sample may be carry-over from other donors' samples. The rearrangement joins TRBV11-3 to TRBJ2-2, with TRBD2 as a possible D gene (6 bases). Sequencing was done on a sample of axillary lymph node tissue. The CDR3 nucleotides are TGTGCCAGCAGCTTAGGAGGGAGGTTTTCCGGGGAGCTGTTTTTT. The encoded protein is CASSLGGRFSGELFF.